This T cell receptor (beta chain) was sequenced in a study of cytomegalovirus exposure and HLA in healthy donors. Notes on the study in general: An analysis that came later showed most CMV-associated TCR beta chains appearing HLA-restricted. Later analysis showed TCR association rates varying by HLA locus, highest for DRB1 and lowest for HLA-C.

The PCR ran on 60 Vbeta and 13 Jbeta primers. This table comes from immunoSEQ multiplex PCR, and its TCRdb copy is limited to in-frame clones, with some not included. The sample has roughly 150,000 clones; about 70% are singletons. Concerning this clone itself: The antigen is not known.

J was trimmed by 2 bases and V by 3 bases; bases with no gene match: 5. The CDR3 extends over 15 amino acids. Per germline, CDR1 KGHSH and CDR2 LQKENI. V usage is TRBV18 and J usage is TRBJ1-2, with TRBD1 matching 8 bases. This clonotype was sampled from a male donor in good health and CMV-seronegative. Sequencing input: PBMCs. CDR3 nucleotides: TGTGCCAGCTCACCTCCTCGGACAGGGAACTATGGCTACACCTTC. This codes for CASSPPRTGNYGYTF.